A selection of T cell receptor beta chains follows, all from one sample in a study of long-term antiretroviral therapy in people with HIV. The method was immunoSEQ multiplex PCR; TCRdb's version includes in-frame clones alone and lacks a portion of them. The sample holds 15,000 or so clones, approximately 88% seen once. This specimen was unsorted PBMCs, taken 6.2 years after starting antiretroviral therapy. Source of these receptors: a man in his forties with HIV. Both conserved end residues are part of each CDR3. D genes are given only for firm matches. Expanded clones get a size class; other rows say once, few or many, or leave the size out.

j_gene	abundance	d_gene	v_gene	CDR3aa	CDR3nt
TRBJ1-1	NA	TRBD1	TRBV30	CAWTHRGTEAFF	TGTGCCTGGACCCACAGGGGAACTGAAGCTTTCTTT
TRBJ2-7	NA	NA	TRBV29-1	CSGRTETYEQYF	TGCAGCGGCCGGACAGAAACCTACGAGCAGTACTTC
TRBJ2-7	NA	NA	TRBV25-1	CASSFGTNEQYF	TGTGCCAGCAGCTTCGGAACAAACGAGCAGTACTTC
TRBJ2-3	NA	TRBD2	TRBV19	CASSLLAGDTQYF	TGTGCCAGTAGTTTATTAGCGGGAGATACGCAGTATTTT
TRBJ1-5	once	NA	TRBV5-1	CASSINSNQPQHF	TGCGCCAGCAGTATTAATAGCAATCAGCCCCAGCATTTT
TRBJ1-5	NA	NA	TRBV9	CASSQGFNQPQHF	TGTGCCAGCAGCCAGGGGTTCAATCAGCCCCAGCATTTT
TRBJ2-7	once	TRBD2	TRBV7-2	CASSLVGLAGAISAYEQYF	TGTGCCAGCAGCTTAGTAGGACTAGCGGGAGCAATCTCAGCCTACGAGCAGTACTTC
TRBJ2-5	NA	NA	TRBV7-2	CASSGGSGETQYF	TGTGCCAGCAGTGGGGGGTCAGGGGAGACCCAGTACTTC
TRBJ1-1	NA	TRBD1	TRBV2	CASSGPGTGQMNTEAFF	TGTGCCAGCAGTGGCCCCGGGACAGGGCAAATGAACACTGAAGCTTTCTTT
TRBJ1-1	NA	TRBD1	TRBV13	CASSFKGADTEAFF	TGTGCCAGCAGCTTCAAGGGGGCCGACACTGAAGCTTTCTTT
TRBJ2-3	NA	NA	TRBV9	CASSVAGTQYF	TGTGCCAGCAGCGTAGCGGGTACGCAGTATTTT
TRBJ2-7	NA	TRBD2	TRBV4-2	CASSQDQTSGREQYF	TGTGCCAGCAGCCAAGATCAAACTAGCGGGCGCGAGCAGTACTTC
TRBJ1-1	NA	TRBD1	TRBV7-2	CASTTTGGYTEAFF	TGTGCCAGCACCACGACAGGGGGATACACTGAAGCTTTCTTT
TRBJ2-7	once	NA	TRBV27	CASSITGSLHEQYF	TGTGCCAGCAGTATAACCGGGTCCCTCCACGAGCAGTACTTC
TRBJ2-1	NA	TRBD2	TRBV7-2	CASTSLAVYNEQFF	TGTGCCAGCACCTCACTAGCGGTTTACAATGAGCAGTTCTTC
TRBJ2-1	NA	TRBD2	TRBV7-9	CASSASGLAENYNEQFF	TGTGCCAGCAGCGCGTCGGGACTAGCGGAAAACTACAATGAGCAGTTCTTC
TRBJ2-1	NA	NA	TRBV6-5	CASSIGPEQFF	TGTGCCAGCAGTATAGGCCCTGAGCAGTTCTTC
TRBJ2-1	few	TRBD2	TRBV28	CASSIAGESYNEQFF	TGTGCCAGCAGTATAGCGGGAGAATCCTACAATGAGCAGTTCTTC